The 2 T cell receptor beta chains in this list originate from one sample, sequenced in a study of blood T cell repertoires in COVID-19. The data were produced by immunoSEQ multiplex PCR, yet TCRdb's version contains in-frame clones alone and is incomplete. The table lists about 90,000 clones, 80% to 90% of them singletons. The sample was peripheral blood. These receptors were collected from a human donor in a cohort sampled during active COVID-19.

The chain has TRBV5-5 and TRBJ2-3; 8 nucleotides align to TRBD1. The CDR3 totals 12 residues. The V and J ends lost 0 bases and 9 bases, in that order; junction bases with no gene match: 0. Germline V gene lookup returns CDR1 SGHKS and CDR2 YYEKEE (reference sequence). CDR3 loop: CASSLGQGTQYF. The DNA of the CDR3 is TGTGCCAGCAGCTTGGGACAGGGGACGCAGTATTTT. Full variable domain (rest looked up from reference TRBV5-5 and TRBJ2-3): DAGVTQSPTHLIKTRGQQVTLRCSPISGHKSVSWYQQVLGQGPQFIFQYYEKEERGRGNFPDRFSARQFPNYSSELNVNALLLGDSALYLCASSLGQGTQYFGPGTRLTVL.

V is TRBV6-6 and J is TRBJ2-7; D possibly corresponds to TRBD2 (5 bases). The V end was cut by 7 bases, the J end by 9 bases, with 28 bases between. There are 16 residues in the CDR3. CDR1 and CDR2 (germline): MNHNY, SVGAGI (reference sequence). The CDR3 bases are TGTGCCAGCAATCGATTAGCGAGCCTCCCTCCCGAGGGGCAGTACTTC. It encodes CASNRLASLPPEGQYF.